Shown below are 31 T cell receptor beta chains from a single sample sequenced in a study of OX40 agonist ivuxolimab in advanced cancers. Using immunoSEQ multiplex PCR, the repertoire was profiled, and TCRdb retains in-frame clones only, with some absent. The table lists 100,000 or so clones, roughly nine tenths of them singletons. This specimen consisted of CD4+ or CD8+ T cells sorted from blood, obtained in a trial of the OX40 agonist ivuxolimab. These TCRs come from an adult with an advanced solid tumor such as melanoma, head and neck, liver or kidney cancer.

The chain couples TRBV19 to TRBJ2-7; 10 bases map to TRBD1. Germline values: CDR1 LNHDA, CDR2 SQIVND (reference sequence). The CDR3 is made up of 15 amino acids. Trimming took 1 base from V and 1 from J; bases not matched to a gene: 1. CDR3 loop: CASSIGGQGSYEQYF. For the CDR3, the DNA is TGTGCCAGTAGTATAGGGGGACAGGGGTCCTACGAGCAGTACTTC.

V is TRBV5-1 and J is TRBJ2-5; 7 positions agree with TRBD1. With 4 bases clipped from V and 3 bases from J, the junction kept 3 bases outside the gene matches. Germline-derived CDR1 and CDR2 are SGHRS and YFSETQ. The CDR3 has 13 residues. The CDR3 is CASSLGTEETQYF. CDR3 nucleotide sequence: TGCGCCAGCAGCCTGGGGACAGAAGAGACCCAGTACTTC.

This chain connects TRBV7-2 to TRBJ2-3, with 12 nucleotides matching TRBD2. Germline V gives CDR1 SGHTA, CDR2 FQGNSA. The junction had 13 bases not matched to a gene; V was cut back by 1 base and J by 5 bases. CDR3 length: 19 amino acids. The DNA for the CDR3 is TGTGCCAGCAGCTTAGTCCCCTCGGCACTAGCGGGAGGCAAAGATACGCAGTATTTT. Residues: CASSLVPSALAGGKDTQYF.

The V gene is TRBV5-6, the J gene TRBJ2-1; TRBD2 matches at 10 bases. V dropped 1 base and J dropped 9; count of bases not matched to a gene: 7. The CDR3 totals 15 residues. The germline CDR1 and CDR2 sequences are SGHDT and YYEEEE. In DNA form, the CDR3 reads TGTGCCAGCAGCTTGAGGCTAGCGGGAGTAGGTGAGCAGTTCTTC. Protein sequence: CASSLRLAGVGEQFF.

This clone showed up just a few times. V and J are TRBV10-1 and TRBJ2-4, with 13 bases aligning to TRBD2. The V gene's germline CDR1 is WNHNN and CDR2 SYGVQD (reference sequence). J lost 8 bases, V lost 7 bases, and 11 bases had no gene match. The CDR3 length is 16 residues. In DNA, the CDR3 is TGCGCCAGCAACCTTCGGACTAGCGGGAGTCCGGACATTCAGTACTTC. Amino acids: CASNLRTSGSPDIQYF.

The chain employs TRBV5-1 and TRBJ2-5; D uncertain. The CDR3 extends over 15 amino acids. V lost 4 bases and J 1 base, leaving 14 bases between the germline ends. Germline lookup yields CDR1 SGHRS and CDR2 YFSETQ. The CDR3 sequence is CASSHGRASQETQYF. The CDR3 nucleotides read TGCGCCAGCAGCCACGGAAGGGCTAGCCAAGAGACCCAGTACTTC.

V gene TRBV4-2 combines with J gene TRBJ2-2, with 13 bases fitting TRBD2. Germline loops: CDR1 LGHNA, CDR2 YNFKEQ. CDR3 length: 19 amino acids. Germline trimming cut 0 bases from V and 0 bases from J; bases unmatched to any gene: 4. This CDR3 reads CASSQDPGTSGTNTGELFF. CDR3 bases: TGTGCCAGCAGCCAAGACCCCGGGACTAGCGGGACGAACACCGGGGAGCTGTTTTTT.

The gene calls are TRBV5-1 and TRBJ2-1; TRBD1 matches 11 bases. The trim removed 3 bases at V and 5 bases at J, leaving 4 bases unmatched. Germline CDR1 is SGHRS and CDR2 is YFSETQ. The CDR3 consists of 15 residues. CDR3 residues: CASSWTGGRHNEQFF. The CDR3 nucleotides are TGCGCCAGCAGCTGGACAGGGGGCAGGCACAATGAGCAGTTCTTC. The full variable domain, its missing parts supplied by reference TRBV5-1 and TRBJ2-1, is KAGVTQTPRYLIKTRGQQVTLSCSPISGHRSVSWYQQTPGQGLQFLFEYFSETQRNKGNFPGRFSGRQFSNSRSEMNVSTLELGDSALYLCASSWTGGRHNEQFFGPGTRLTVL.

This clone was counted once. The chain combines TRBV12-1 with TRBJ2-6; the table assigns TRBD1, which was not confirmed against the DNA. TRBV12-1 has pseudogene status. The CDR3 spans 18 residues. In DNA, the CDR3 is TGTGCCAGCAGCCACTACTATGTAGGACAAAGTCGGGCCAACGTCCTGACTTTC. This gives the protein CASSHYYVGQSRANVLTF.

The gene calls are TRBV5-6 and TRBJ2-5; D possibly uses TRBD1 or TRBD2 (5 bases each). The CDR3 totals 14 residues. The V end was cut by 3 bases, the J end by 4 bases, with 13 bases between. Germline V CDR1 and CDR2: SGHDT, YYEEEE. The chain's CDR3 is CASSWGRGTETQYF. The CDR3 bases are TGTGCCAGCAGCTGGGGGAGAGGTACAGAGACCCAGTACTTC.

V usage is TRBV7-2 and J usage is TRBJ2-1, with 9 bases fitting TRBD1. After removal of 3 bases from V and 8 bases from J, the junction contained 5 bases not matched to a gene. The CDR3 extends over 14 amino acids. Germline V gene lookup returns CDR1 SGHTA and CDR2 FQGNSA. The DNA of the CDR3 is TGTGCCAGCAGCTTGGGACAGGGTACATATGAGCAGTTCTTC. Residues: CASSLGQGTYEQFF.

The chain uses TRBV5-1 and TRBJ2-1; 7 nucleotides align to TRBD2. Germline trimming cut 4 bases from V and 7 bases from J; bases unmatched to any gene: 14. Germline V gene data show CDR1 as SGHRS and CDR2 as YFSETQ. The CDR3 runs to 16 residues. CDR3 amino acids: CASSQIGGRAANEQFF. CDR3 coding DNA: TGCGCCAGCAGCCAAATTGGGGGGAGGGCCGCGAATGAGCAGTTCTTC.

This chain joins TRBV4-3 and TRBJ2-1; 13 positions match TRBD2. The V gene's germline CDR1 is LGHNA and CDR2 YSLEER. CDR3 size: 21 residues. Trimming at V came to 0 bases and at J to 9 bases, leaving 20 bases not matched to a gene. CDR3 amino acids: CASSQDGTRTSGRGAQGEQFF. CDR3 sequence (DNA): TGCGCCAGCAGCCAAGACGGGACCCGGACTAGCGGGAGAGGGGCCCAGGGTGAGCAGTTCTTC.

The V gene is TRBV6-5, the J gene TRBJ2-2, with a tentative D call TRBD2 (5 bases). From germline, CDR1 is MNHEY and CDR2 SVGAGI. CDR3 length: 15 residues. Trimming left V 2 bases short and J 1 base short, with 8 bases between. CDR3 sequence reads: CASSYGSRNTGELFF. DNA for the CDR3: TGTGCCAGCAGTTACGGGAGTAGGAACACCGGGGAGCTGTTTTTT.

The J gene is TRBJ1-2, the V gene TRBV6-5, with TRBD1 identical over 7 bases. The CDR3 is 14 residues long. Looked up from germline, CDR1 is MNHEY and CDR2 is SVGAGI. Germline trimming cut 6 bases from V and 2 bases from J; bases unmatched to any gene: 6. The CDR3 is CASRATGENYGYTF. The CDR3 DNA follows: TGTGCCAGCAGGGCTACAGGGGAGAACTATGGCTACACCTTC.

The chain has TRBV7-9 and TRBJ2-3, with TRBD1 as a possible D gene (5 bases). V was trimmed by 10 bases and J by 0 bases, leaving 11 bases between them. Germline V gene lookup returns CDR1 SEHNR and CDR2 FQNEAQ (reference sequence). The CDR3 is 13 residues long. CDR3 sequence: CATRRGSTDTQYF. The CDR3 nucleotides are TGTGCCACCCGAAGGGGAAGCACAGATACGCAGTATTTT.

The gene calls are TRBV5-6 and TRBJ2-7; 11 bases agree with TRBD2. CDR1 and CDR2 (germline): SGHDT, YYEEEE. The CDR3 consists of 15 residues. J lost 5 bases, V lost 1 base, and 5 bases had no gene match. The CDR3 nucleotides read TGTGCCAGCAGCTTGCGACTAGCGGGAAAAGACGAGCAGTACTTC. This translates into CASSLRLAGKDEQYF.

This CDR3 reads CASSALTDRDNEQFF. CDR3 coding DNA: TGTGCCAGCAGCGCCCTAACGGACAGGGACAATGAGCAGTTCTTC. The gene calls are TRBV5-4 and TRBJ2-1, with 8 bases identical to TRBD1. Looked up from germline, CDR1 is SGHNT and CDR2 is YYREEE (reference sequence). The CDR3 contains 15 residues. Trimming took 4 bases from V and 5 from J; bases not matched to a gene: 8. Looking up the rest from reference TRBV5-4 and TRBJ2-1 gives the full variable domain: ETGVTQSPTHLIKTRGQQVTLRCSSQSGHNTVSWYQQALGQGPQFIFQYYREEENGRGNFPPRFSGLQFPNYSSELNVNALELDDSALYLCASSALTDRDNEQFFGPGTRLTVL.

This chain connects TRBV7-2 to TRBJ2-7; 7 bases are shared with TRBD1. The CDR3 has 16 residues. The ends lost 4 bases at V and 0 bases at J; junction bases unmatched: 9. The V gene's germline CDR1 is SGHTA and CDR2 FQGNSA. The CDR3 region is CASSSPGQMSSYEQYF. The CDR3 DNA is TGTGCCAGCAGCTCGCCGGGACAGATGAGCTCCTACGAGCAGTACTTC.

The V and J genes are TRBV7-2 and TRBJ2-7; 7 bases agree with TRBD2. Looked up from germline, CDR1 is SGHTA and CDR2 is FQGNSA. The CDR3 runs 15 residues. The V gene end was trimmed by 5 bases and the J gene end by 3 bases; junction bases not matched to a gene: 10. Written as DNA, the CDR3 is TGTGCCAGCAGCCCTCCCCGGGGGGAGGGCTACGAGCAGTACTTC. Protein: CASSPPRGEGYEQYF.

The chain recombines TRBV7-2 with TRBJ2-7; TRBD2 might be the D (5 bases). The V end was cut by 5 bases, the J end by 5 bases, with 10 bases between. CDR1 SGHTA and CDR2 FQGNSA come from the germline V gene. The CDR3 contains 12 residues. DNA for the CDR3: TGTGCCAGCAGCGCCGGACTCCACGAGCAGTACTTC. Protein sequence: CASSAGLHEQYF.

The genes are TRBV18 and TRBJ2-3; D might be TRBD2 (5 bases). Germline loops: CDR1 KGHSH, CDR2 LQKENI. CDR3 size: 12 residues. Trimming took 5 bases from V and 6 from J, leaving 9 bases between them. Written as DNA, the CDR3 is TGTGCCAGCTCATCAAAGCGGGATACGCAGTATTTT. This codes for CASSSKRDTQYF.

The rearrangement links TRBV2 to TRBJ2-3, with TRBD1 matching over 7 bases. Germline loops: CDR1 SNHLY, CDR2 FYNNEI. The J segment lost 3 bases and the V segment lost 5 bases, leaving 8 bases of the junction unmatched. This CDR3 spans 15 amino acids. Here the CDR3 reads CASSPRQGLTDTQYF. The CDR3 coding sequence is TGTGCCAGCAGTCCAAGACAGGGCCTTACAGATACGCAGTATTTT.

The genes are TRBV7-2 and TRBJ1-5; no clear D. CDR3 length: 13 residues. V was pared by 6 bases and J by 7 bases, with 13 bases between. Germline loops: CDR1 SGHTA, CDR2 FQGNSA. In DNA form, the CDR3 reads TGTGCCAGCAGGTTGACCCGAAGACAGCCCCAGCATTTT. The encoded protein is CASRLTRRQPQHF.

The V call is TRBV28, the J call TRBJ1-1; TRBD1 matches at 11 bases. V gave up 7 bases and J gave up 4 bases; unmatched junction bases: 17. Germline CDR1 MDHEN, CDR2 SYDVKM. This CDR3 is 18 amino acids long. The CDR3 DNA follows: TGTGCCAGCAATCATAATTTCCCCCGGGACAGGGGGGGCACTGAAGCTTTCTTT. Amino acid sequence: CASNHNFPRDRGGTEAFF.

Written as DNA, the CDR3 is TGCAGCGTTGAAGATCCCTTTGAAGCGGGTCAATACAATGAGCAGTTCTTC. Protein sequence: CSVEDPFEAGQYNEQFF. The rearrangement uses TRBV29-1 and TRBJ2-1; D may be TRBD2 (6 bases). The V end lost 0 bases, the J end lost 4 bases, and 19 bases lay between the germline ends. This CDR3 is built from 17 residues. Per germline, CDR1 SQVTM and CDR2 ANQGSEA.

The gene calls are TRBV6-6 and TRBJ2-1, with D uncertain. This CDR3 is 15 amino acids long. Trimming took off 4 bases at V and 1 base at J, with 11 bases between the two ends. Germline values: CDR1 MNHNY, CDR2 SVGAGI (reference sequence). DNA of the CDR3: TGTGCCAGCAGTTCCCCGGGTCCTTCCTACAATGAGCAGTTCTTC. It is translated as CASSSPGPSYNEQFF.

The chain combines TRBV25-1 with TRBJ2-1; 8 bases are shared with TRBD2. Germline assignment: CDR1 MGHDK and CDR2 SYGVNS. Trimming took 5 bases from V and 3 from J; bases not matched to a gene: 6. CDR3 size: 15 residues. The DNA for the CDR3 is TGTGCCAGCAGTCGGAGCGGGAGTGGCTACAATGAGCAGTTCTTC. Translation gives CASSRSGSGYNEQFF.

This clone was found a few times. V usage is TRBV28 and J usage is TRBJ2-1; 7 bases fit TRBD2. The germline gives CDR1 MDHEN, CDR2 SYDVKM. After removal of 2 bases from V and 12 bases from J, the junction contained 13 bases not matched to a gene. This CDR3 comprises 15 residues. The CDR3 here is CASSLTASGLGGQFF. CDR3 nucleotides: TGTGCCAGCAGTTTAACGGCTAGCGGCCTGGGGGGGCAGTTCTTC.

V is TRBV9 and J is TRBJ1-2; TRBD1 is a possible D gene (6 bases). V shed 4 bases and J shed 3 bases, with 10 bases lying between them. Germline loops: CDR1 SGDLS, CDR2 YYNGEE. The CDR3 sequence is 13 residues long. The CDR3 DNA follows: TGTGCCAGCAGCTCAGCAGGGGACTATGGCTACACCTTC. Its translation: CASSSAGDYGYTF.

This clone was detected a few times. The rearrangement joins TRBV10-3 to TRBJ2-7; possible D gene TRBD1, 6 bases. The CDR3 spans 15 residues. The ends were cut back, 4 bases at V and 2 bases at J, with 15 bases in the middle. Germline CDR1 is ENHRY and CDR2 is SYGVKD. The CDR3 here is CAISAGAYNTYEQYF. The CDR3 coding sequence is TGTGCCATCAGTGCAGGGGCCTACAATACCTACGAGCAGTACTTC.